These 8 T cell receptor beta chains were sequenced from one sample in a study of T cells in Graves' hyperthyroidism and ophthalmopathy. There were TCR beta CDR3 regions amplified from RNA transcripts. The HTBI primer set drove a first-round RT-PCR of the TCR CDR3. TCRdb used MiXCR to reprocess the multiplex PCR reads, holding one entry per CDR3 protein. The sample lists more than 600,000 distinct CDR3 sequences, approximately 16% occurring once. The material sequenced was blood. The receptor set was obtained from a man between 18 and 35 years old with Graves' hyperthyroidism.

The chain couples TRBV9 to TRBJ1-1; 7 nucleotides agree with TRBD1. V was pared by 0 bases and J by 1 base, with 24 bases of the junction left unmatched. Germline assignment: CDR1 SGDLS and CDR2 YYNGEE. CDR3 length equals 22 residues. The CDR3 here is CASSVELWGPRTGFFSNTEAFF. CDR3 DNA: TGTGCCAGCAGCGTAGAGTTGTGGGGGCCCAGGACAGGATTTTTCTCGAACACTGAAGCTTTCTTT.

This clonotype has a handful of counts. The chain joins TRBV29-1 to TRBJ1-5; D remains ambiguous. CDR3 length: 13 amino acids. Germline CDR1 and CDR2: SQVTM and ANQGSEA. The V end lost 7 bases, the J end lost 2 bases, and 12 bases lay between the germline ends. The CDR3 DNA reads TGCAGCGCAACCCAAGGGCGCAATCAGCCCCAGCATTTT. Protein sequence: CSATQGRNQPQHF. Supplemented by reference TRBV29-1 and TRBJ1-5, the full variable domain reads SAVISQKPSRDICQRGTSLTIQCQVDSQVTMMFWYRQQPGQSLTLIATANQGSEATYESGFVIDKFPISRPNLTFSTLTVSNMSPEDSSIYLCSATQGRNQPQHFGDGTRLSIL.

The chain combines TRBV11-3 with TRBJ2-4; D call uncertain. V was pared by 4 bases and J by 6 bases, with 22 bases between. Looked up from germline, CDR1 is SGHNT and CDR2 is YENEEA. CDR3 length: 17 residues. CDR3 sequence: CASSSEPLTSHLNIQYF. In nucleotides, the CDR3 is TGTGCCAGCAGCTCCGAACCCCTGACAAGTCATCTAAACATTCAGTACTTC.

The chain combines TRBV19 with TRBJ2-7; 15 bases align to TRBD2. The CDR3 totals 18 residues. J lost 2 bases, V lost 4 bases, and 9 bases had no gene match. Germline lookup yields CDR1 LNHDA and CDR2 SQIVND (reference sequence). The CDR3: CASSTGLAGGLMTYEQYF. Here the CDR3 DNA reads TGTGCCAGTAGTACAGGACTAGCGGGAGGGCTAATGACCTACGAGCAGTACTTC.

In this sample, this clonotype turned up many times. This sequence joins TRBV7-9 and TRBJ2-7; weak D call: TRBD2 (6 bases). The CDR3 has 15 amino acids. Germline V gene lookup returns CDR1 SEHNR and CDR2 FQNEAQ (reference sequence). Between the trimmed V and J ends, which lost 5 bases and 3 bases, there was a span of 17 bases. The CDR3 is CASSPFSGAYYEQYF. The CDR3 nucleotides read TGTGCCAGCAGCCCGTTTTCGGGAGCCTACTACGAGCAGTACTTC.

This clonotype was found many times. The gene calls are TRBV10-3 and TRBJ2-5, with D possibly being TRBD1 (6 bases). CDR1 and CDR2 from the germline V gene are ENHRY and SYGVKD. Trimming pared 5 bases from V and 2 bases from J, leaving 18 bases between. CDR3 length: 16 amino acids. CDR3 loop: CAISPIQGRRQETQYF. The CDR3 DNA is TGTGCCATCAGTCCCATACAGGGCAGGCGGCAAGAGACCCAGTACTTC.

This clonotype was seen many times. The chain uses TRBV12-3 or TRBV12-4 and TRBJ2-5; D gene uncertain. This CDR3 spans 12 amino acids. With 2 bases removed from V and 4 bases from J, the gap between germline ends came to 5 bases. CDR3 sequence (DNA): TGTGCCAGCAGTTTATGGGGAGAGACCCAGTACTTC. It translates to CASSLWGETQYF.

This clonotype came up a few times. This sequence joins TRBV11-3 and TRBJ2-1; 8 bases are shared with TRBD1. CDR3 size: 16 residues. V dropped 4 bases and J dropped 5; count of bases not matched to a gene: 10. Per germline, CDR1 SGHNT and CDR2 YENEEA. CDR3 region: CASSSQDRVYDNEQFF. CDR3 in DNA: TGTGCCAGCAGCTCCCAGGACAGGGTCTACGACAATGAGCAGTTCTTC.